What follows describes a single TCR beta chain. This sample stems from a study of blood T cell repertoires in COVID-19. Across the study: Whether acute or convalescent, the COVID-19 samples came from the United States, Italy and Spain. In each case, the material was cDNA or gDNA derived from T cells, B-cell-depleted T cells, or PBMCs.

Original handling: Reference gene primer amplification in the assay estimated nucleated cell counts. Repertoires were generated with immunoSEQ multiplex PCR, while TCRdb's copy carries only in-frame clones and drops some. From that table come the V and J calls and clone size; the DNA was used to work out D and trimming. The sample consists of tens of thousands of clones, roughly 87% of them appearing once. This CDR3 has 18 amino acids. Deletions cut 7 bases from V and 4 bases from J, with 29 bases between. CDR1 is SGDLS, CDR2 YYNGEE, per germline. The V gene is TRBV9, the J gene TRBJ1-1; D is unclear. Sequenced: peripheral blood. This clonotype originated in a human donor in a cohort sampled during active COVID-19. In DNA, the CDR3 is TGTGCCAGCGGCGGACTGGACGGCAACCTCAACGGAGGCACTGAAGCTTTCTTT. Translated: CASGGLDGNLNGGTEAFF.